The 5 T cell receptor beta chains presented below share a single source sample, sequenced in a study of vaccination effects on CD4 cells after COVID-19 (dated 2022 in TCRdb). Libraries were prepared through the immunoSEQ multiplex PCR assay. Imported from immuneACCESS, the table was reduced by TCRdb to in-frame sequences with V and J called. These copies leave out some clones; in studies compared against another copy, an unresolved V gene accounts for under half, and the cause of the remainder is not known. Recorded for this sample are 25,000 to 30,000 clones; roughly 70% of them occurred a single time. Approximately 10% of the sample goes to the ten largest clones. To identify antigen-specific CD4+ T cell clonotypes by their expansion, the ViraFEST assay first stimulated PBMC with viral peptide pools and then applied TCR sequencing. After less than eleven days of culture, CD4+ T cells were isolated with the EasySep CD4+ T cell isolation kit. Each participant received two doses of an mRNA SARS-CoV-2 vaccine, either BNT162b2 or mRNA-1273.

Their antigen targets remain unknown. The source was CD4+ T cells from PBMCs cultured with HCoV-NL63 spike peptides, collected after COVID-19 vaccination. The cell subset or site label on this specimen signifies: HCoV-NL63 spike overlapping peptide pool stimulation. The source is a human donor who received a COVID-19 vaccine.

This sequence joins TRBV3-1 (or the pseudogene TRBV3-2) and TRBJ1-2; D may be TRBD1 (5 bases). V was shortened by 1 base and J by 5 bases, with 11 bases between the two germline ends. The CDR3 runs 14 residues. The germline CDR1 and CDR2 sequences are LGHDT and YNNKEL (reference sequence). The DNA of the CDR3 is TGTGCCAGCAGCCAAGCGGGGGGAGAATATGGCTACACCTTC. Its translation: CASSQAGGEYGYTF.

The V gene is TRBV3-1 (or the pseudogene TRBV3-2), the J gene TRBJ1-1; weak D call: TRBD1 (6 bases). The CDR3 is made up of 14 amino acids. Germline V gene lookup returns CDR1 LGHDT and CDR2 YNNKEL (reference sequence). With 1 base removed from V and 6 bases from J, the gap between germline ends came to 12 bases. CDR3 DNA: TGTGCCAGCAGCCAAGGGGGGGCTCGGGCTGAAGCTTTCTTT. Translation: CASSQGGARAEAFF.

This clone is termed medium-sized (0.01 to 0.1%). This chain connects TRBV10-3 to TRBJ1-1; 7 bases align to TRBD1. Per germline, CDR1 ENHRY and CDR2 SYGVKD. With 2 bases clipped from V and 8 bases from J, the junction kept 11 bases outside the gene matches. The CDR3 runs 15 residues. The CDR3: CAISETGTATTEAFF. CDR3 nucleotides: TGTGCCATCAGTGAGACCGGGACAGCTACTACCGAAGCTTTCTTT.

The rearrangement links TRBV24-1 to TRBJ1-2, with D possibly being TRBD1 (5 bases). CDR1 KGHDR and CDR2 SFDVKD come from the germline V gene. The ends were cut back, 2 bases at V and 3 bases at J, with 6 bases in the middle. The CDR3 contains 13 residues. CDR3 coding DNA: TGTGCCACCAGTGATTCGGGGGACTATGGCTACACCTTC. It codes for CATSDSGDYGYTF.

This clone was detected only once. The CDR3 bases are TGTGCCAGCTCACCATTAGGAGGGAATGGAAACACCATATATTTT. Protein: CASSPLGGNGNTIYF. The chain combines TRBV18 with TRBJ1-3; no definite D call. The germline gives CDR1 KGHSH, CDR2 LQKENI. V was clipped by 2 bases and J by 3 bases, with 11 bases between them. The CDR3 loop spans 15 amino acids.